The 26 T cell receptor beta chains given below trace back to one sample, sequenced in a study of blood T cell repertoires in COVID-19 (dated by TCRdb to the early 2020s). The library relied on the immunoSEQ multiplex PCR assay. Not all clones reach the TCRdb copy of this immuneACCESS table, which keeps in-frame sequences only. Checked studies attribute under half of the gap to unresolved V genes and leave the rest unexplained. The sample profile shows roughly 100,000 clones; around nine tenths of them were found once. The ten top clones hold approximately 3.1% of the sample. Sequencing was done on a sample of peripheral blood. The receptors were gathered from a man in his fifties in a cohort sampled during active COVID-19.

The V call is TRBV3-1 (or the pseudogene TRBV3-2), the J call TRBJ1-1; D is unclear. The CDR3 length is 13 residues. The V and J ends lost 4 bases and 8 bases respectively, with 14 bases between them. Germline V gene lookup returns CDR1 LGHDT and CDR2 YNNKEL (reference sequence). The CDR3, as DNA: TGTGCCAGCAGCCCCTCGGGTTTGAACGAAGCTTTCTTT. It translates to CASSPSGLNEAFF.

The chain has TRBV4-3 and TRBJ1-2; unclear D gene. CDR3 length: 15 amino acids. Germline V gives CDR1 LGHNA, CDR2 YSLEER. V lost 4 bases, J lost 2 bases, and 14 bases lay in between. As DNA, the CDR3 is TGCGCCAGCAGCCCCCGGGAGGGCGTAAACTATGGCTACACCTTC. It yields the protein CASSPREGVNYGYTF.

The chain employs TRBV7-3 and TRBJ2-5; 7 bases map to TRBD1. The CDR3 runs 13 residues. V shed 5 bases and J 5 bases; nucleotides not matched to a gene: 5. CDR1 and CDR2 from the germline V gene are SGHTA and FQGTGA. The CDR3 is CASSATGAETQYF. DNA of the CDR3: TGTGCCAGCAGCGCTACAGGGGCGGAGACCCAGTACTTC.

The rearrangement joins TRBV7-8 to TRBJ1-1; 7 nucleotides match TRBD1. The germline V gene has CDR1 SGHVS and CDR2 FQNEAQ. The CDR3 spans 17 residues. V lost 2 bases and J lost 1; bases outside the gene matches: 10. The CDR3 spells CASSLLTGHLTNTEAFF. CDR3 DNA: TGTGCCAGCAGCTTATTGACAGGGCACCTGACGAACACTGAAGCTTTCTTT.

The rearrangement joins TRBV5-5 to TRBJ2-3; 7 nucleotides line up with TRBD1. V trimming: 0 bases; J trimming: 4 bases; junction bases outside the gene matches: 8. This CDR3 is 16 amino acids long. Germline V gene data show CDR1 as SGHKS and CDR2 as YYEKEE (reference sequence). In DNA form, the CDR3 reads TGTGCCAGCAGCTTGGCCGTTGGGACAGCAGCAGATACGCAGTATTTT. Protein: CASSLAVGTAADTQYF.

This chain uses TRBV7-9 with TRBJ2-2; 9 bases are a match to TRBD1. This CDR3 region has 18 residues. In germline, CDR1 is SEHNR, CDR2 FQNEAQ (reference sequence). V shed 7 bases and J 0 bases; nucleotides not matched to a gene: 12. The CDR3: CASISRDRVSSNTGELFF. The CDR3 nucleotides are TGTGCCAGCATCAGCCGGGACAGGGTGTCATCGAACACCGGGGAGCTGTTTTTT.

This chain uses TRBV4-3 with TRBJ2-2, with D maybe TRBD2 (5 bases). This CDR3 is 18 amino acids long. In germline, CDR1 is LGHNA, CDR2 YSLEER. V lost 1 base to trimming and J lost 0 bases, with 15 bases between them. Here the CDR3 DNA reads TGCGCCAGCAGCCAAGGAGGGCAATCGGGCTCGAACACCGGGGAGCTGTTTTTT. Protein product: CASSQGGQSGSNTGELFF.

CDR3 in amino acids: CASQRQGWETQYF. CDR3 sequence (DNA): TGTGCCAGCCAGCGACAGGGATGGGAGACCCAGTACTTC. The chain links TRBV6-5 to TRBJ2-5, with 7 bases that match TRBD1. Unmatched junction bases numbered 8, after V lost 8 bases and J lost 5 bases. The CDR3 extends over 13 amino acids. CDR1 MNHEY and CDR2 SVGAGI come from the germline V gene.

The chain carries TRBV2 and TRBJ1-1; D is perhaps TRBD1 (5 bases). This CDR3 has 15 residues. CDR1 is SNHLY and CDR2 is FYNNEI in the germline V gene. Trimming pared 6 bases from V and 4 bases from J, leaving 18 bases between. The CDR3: CASRTGLGFSTEAFF. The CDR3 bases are TGTGCCAGCAGGACGGGACTGGGATTTAGCACTGAAGCTTTCTTT.

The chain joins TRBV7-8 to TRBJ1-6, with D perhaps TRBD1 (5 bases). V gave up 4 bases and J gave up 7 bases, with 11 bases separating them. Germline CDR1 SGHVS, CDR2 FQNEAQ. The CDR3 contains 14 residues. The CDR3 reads CASSSIRGNSPLHF. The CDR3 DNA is TGTGCCAGCAGCTCCATACGGGGGAATTCACCCCTCCACTTT. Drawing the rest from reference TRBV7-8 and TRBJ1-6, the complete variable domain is GAGVSQSPRYKVAKRGQDVALRCDPISGHVSLFWYQQALGQGPEFLTYFQNEAQLDKSGLPSDRFFAERPEGSVSTLKIQRTQQEDSAVYLCASSSIRGNSPLHFGNGTRLTVT.

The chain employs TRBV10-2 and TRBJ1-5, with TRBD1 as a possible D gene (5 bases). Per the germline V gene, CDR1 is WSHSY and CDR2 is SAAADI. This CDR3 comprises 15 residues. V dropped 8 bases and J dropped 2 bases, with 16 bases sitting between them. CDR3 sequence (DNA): TGCGCCAGCTCCGTATGGGGAGGGGGCAATCAGCCCCAGCATTTT. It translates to CASSVWGGGNQPQHF.

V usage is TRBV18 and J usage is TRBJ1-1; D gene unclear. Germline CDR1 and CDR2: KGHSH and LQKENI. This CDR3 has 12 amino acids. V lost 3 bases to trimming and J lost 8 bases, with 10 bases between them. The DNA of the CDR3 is TGTGCCAGCTCACCGGAGGCCAGGGAAGCTTTCTTT. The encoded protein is CASSPEAREAFF. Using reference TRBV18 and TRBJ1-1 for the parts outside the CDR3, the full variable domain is NAGVMQNPRHLVRRRGQEARLRCSPMKGHSHVYWYRQLPEEGLKFMVYLQKENIIDESGMPKERFSAEFPKEGPSILRIQQVVRGDSAAYFCASSPEAREAFFGQGTRLTVV.

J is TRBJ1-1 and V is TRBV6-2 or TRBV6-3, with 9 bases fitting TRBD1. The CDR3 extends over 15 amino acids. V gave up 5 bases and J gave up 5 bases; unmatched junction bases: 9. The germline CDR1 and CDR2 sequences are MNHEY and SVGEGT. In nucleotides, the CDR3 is TGTGCCAGCAGTCGCGCCACAGGGGGCTTTACTGAAGCTTTCTTT. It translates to CASSRATGGFTEAFF.

The CDR3 is CASSMGTSGGDTQYF. DNA for the CDR3: TGTGCCAGTAGTATGGGGACTAGCGGGGGGGATACGCAGTATTTT. This chain links TRBV19 with TRBJ2-3; 15 nucleotides match TRBD2. With V trimmed by 3 bases and J by 6 bases, 1 base remained unmatched. This CDR3 has 15 amino acids. The germline V gene has CDR1 LNHDA and CDR2 SQIVND (reference sequence).

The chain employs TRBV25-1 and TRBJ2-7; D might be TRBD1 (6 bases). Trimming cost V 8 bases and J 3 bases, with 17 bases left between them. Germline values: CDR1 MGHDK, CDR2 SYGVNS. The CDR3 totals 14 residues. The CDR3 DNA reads TGTGCCAGCCGCGGCACAGGGAGCTACTACGAGCAGTACTTC. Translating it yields CASRGTGSYYEQYF.

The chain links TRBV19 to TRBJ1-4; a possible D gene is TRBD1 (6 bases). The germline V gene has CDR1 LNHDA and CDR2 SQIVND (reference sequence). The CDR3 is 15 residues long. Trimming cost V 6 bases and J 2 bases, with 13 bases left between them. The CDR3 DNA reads TGTGCCAGTAGGCCAATGGGGGCTACTAATGAAAAACTGTTTTTT. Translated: CASRPMGATNEKLFF.

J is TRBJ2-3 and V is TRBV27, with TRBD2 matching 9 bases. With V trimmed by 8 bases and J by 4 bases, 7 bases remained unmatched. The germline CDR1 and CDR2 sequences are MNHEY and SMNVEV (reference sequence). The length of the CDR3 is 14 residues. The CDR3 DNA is TGTGCCAGCGGCCCAGTAGCGGGGGCAGATACGCAGTATTTT. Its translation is CASGPVAGADTQYF.

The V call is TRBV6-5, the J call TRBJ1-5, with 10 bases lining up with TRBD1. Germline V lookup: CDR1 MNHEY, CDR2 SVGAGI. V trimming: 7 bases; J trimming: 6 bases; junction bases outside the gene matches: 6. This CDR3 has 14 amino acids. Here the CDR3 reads CASKTGGEGQPQHF. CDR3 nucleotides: TGTGCCAGCAAGACAGGGGGCGAGGGTCAGCCCCAGCATTTT.

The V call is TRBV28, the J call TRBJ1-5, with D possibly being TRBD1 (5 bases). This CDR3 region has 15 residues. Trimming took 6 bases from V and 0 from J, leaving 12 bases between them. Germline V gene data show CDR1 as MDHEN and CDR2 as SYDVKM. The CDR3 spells CASREQAYSNQPQHF. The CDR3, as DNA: TGTGCCAGCAGAGAACAGGCGTATAGCAATCAGCCCCAGCATTTT.

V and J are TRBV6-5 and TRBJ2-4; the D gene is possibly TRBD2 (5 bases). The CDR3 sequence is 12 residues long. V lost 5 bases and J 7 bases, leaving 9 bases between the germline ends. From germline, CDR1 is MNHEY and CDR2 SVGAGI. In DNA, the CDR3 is TGTGCCAGCAGTCCTAGCCGGAACATTCAGTACTTC. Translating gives CASSPSRNIQYF.

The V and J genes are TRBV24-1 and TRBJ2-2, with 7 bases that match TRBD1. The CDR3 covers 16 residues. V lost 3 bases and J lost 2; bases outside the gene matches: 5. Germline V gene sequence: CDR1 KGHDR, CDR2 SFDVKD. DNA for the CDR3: TGTGCCACCAGTGATCCTAGGGACAGAAACACCGGGGAGCTGTTTTTT. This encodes CATSDPRDRNTGELFF.

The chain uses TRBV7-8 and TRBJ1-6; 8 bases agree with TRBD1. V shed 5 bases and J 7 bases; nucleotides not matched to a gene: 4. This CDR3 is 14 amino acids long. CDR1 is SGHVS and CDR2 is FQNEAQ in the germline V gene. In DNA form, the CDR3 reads TGTGCCAGCAGCGCCCGACAGGGGAATTCACCCCTCCACTTT. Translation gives CASSARQGNSPLHF.

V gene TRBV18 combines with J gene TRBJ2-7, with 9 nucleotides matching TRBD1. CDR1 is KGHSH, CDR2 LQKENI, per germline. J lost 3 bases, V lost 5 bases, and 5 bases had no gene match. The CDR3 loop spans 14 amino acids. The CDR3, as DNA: TGTGCCAGCTCATCCGGGACAGGGAACTACGAGCAGTACTTC. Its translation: CASSSGTGNYEQYF. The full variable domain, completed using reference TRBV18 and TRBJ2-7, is NAGVMQNPRHLVRRRGQEARLRCSPMKGHSHVYWYRQLPEEGLKFMVYLQKENIIDESGMPKERFSAEFPKEGPSILRIQQVVRGDSAAYFCASSSGTGNYEQYFGPGTRLTVT.

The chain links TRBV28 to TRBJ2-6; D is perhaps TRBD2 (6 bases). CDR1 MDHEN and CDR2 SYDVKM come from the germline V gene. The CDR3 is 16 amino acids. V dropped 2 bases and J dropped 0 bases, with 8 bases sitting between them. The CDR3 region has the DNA TGTGCCAGCAGTTTAAGGAGGGTCTCTGGGGCCAACGTCCTGACTTTC. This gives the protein CASSLRRVSGANVLTF.

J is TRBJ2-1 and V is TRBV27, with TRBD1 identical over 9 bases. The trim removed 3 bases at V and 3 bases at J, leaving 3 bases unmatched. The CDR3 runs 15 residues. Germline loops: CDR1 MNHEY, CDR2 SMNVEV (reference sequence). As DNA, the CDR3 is TGTGCCAGCAGTTTTGACAGGGGGGACTACAATGAGCAGTTCTTC. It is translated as CASSFDRGDYNEQFF.

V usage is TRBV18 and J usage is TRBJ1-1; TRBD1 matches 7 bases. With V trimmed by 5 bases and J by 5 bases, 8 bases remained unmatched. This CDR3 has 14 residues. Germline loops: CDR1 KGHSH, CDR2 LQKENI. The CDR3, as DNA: TGTGCCAGCTCAACCAGCGACAGGGCGACTGAAGCTTTCTTT. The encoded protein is CASSTSDRATEAFF.